This TCR beta chain appears in the sequencing data of a study of response to subunit inactivated influenza vaccine (dated 2018 in TCRdb). For the wider study: Deep quantitative T cell receptor repertoire profiling was used in the study to track responses to a trivalent subunit inactivated influenza vaccine. The paper's findings and limits, for the study overall: The authors suggested that each seasonal influenza vaccination may recruit only a limited number of new T cells.

A note on this clonotype: Its specific antigen is unknown. The sample holds no much larger clone one base away, and base qualities are not on file.

Receptors were amplified or captured by RT-PCR. TCRdb records Illumina HiSeq 2500 as the sequencer. The raw public data were reprocessed by TCRdb itself: fastp quality trimming at Q25, MiXCR clonotype calling, in-frame beta chains only. One record per CDR3 amino acid sequence lists the most common genes and DNA. This sample comprises 500,000 to 750,000 distinct CDR3 sequences, around 13% of them detected only once. Together, the top ten hold 11% of the sample. V gives up 2 bases and J gives up 8 bases, and the segment between their germline ends measures 13 bases. The germline V gene encodes CDR1 MNHEY and CDR2 SVGAGI. Taken from cysteine to phenylalanine, the CDR3 has 14 residues. Just the 42-base CDR3 DNA is kept, in frame starting at base 1.

The sequencing here drew on PBMCs from blood, taken about 13 days after vaccination. The chain links TRBV6-5 with TRBJ2-1, and perhaps TRBD2 as D gene, on 5 matching bases. This clonotype originated in a man aged 45-65 years who received an inactivated influenza vaccine. Donor details come from another sample of the same person, matched by shared clones. The base sequence is TGTGCCAGCAGTTACAGGGTAGCGAGCGATGAGCAGTTCTTC. Its translation reads: CASSYRVASDEQFF.